Included here is one T cell receptor (beta chain) sequence, with context. Its antigen is unknown. This sample was taken from a study of cytomegalovirus exposure and HLA in healthy donors. Study outcomes and limitations: The authors judged a highly shared variant cluster likely a sequencing artifact.

The primer mix had 60 Vbeta and 13 Jbeta primers. Sequenced by immunoSEQ multiplex PCR; TCRdb stores in-frame clones only, minus some. Among roughly 110,000 clones listed, around 69% were seen once. The CDR3 contains 15 residues. Germline V gene data show CDR1 as SGHTS and CDR2 as YDEGEE. With 6 bases clipped from V and 5 bases from J, the junction kept 8 bases outside the gene matches. What was sequenced was PBMCs. The V and J genes are TRBV5-8 and TRBJ2-2; 9 positions agree with TRBD1. The receptor was derived from a young man in good health and CMV-seronegative. CDR3 sequence: CASNLGQGKTGELFF. The DNA for the CDR3 is TGTGCCAGCAACCTGGGACAGGGAAAAACCGGGGAGCTGTTTTTT.